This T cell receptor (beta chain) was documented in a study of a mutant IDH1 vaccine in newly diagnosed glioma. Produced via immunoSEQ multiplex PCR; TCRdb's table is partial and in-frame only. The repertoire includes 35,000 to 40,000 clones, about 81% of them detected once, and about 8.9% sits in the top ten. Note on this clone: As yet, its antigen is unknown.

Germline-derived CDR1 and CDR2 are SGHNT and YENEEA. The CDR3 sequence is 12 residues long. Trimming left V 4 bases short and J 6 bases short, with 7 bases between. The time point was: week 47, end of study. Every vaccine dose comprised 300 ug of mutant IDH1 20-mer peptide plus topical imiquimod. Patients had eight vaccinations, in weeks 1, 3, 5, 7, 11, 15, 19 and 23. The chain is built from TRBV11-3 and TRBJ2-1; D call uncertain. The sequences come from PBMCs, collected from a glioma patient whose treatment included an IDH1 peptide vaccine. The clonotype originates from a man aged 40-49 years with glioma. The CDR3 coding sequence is TGTGCCAGCAGCTCCGGATCCAATGAGCAGTTCTTC. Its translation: CASSSGSNEQFF.